This TCR beta chain was recorded in a study of glioma-infiltrating T cells after dendritic cell vaccination. Study background: Autologous tumor lysate-pulsed dendritic cell vaccination was given between about 2003 and 2013.

The immunoSEQ assay amplified TCRB CDR3 from up to 2 ug DNA. The primer mix had 60 V beta and 13 J beta primers. TCRdb keeps only in-frame clones here, not all; method: immunoSEQ multiplex PCR. The sample has about 99,000 clones, approximately 80% seen once. As to time point: after dendritic cell vaccination, including at tumor progression/relapse. The length of the CDR3 is 14 residues. Germline CDR1 and CDR2: MDHEN and SYDVKM. J was trimmed by 6 bases and V by 4 bases; bases with no gene match: 6. Sequencing used blood, obtained after dendritic cell vaccination. This sequence joins TRBV28 and TRBJ1-2; 9 nucleotides match TRBD1. The TCR originated in a human donor with glioblastoma. The CDR3 region is CASSSPGQGNGYTF. The CDR3 DNA follows: TGTGCCAGCAGTTCCCCGGGACAGGGTAATGGCTACACCTTC.